The 9 T cell receptor beta chains below all came from one sample that was sequenced in a study of blood T cell repertoires in COVID-19. TCRdb's copy holds only in-frame clones and misses some; the assay was immunoSEQ multiplex PCR. The sample shows 90,000 to 120,000 clones, roughly 92% of them seen only once. Material for sequencing was peripheral blood. The receptors were gathered from a man aged 70-80 years with acute or convalescent COVID-19.

V gene TRBV12-3 or TRBV12-4 combines with J gene TRBJ1-5; D is uncertain. The ends were cut back, 6 bases at V and 7 bases at J, with 13 bases in the middle. CDR3 length: 13 residues. The CDR3 spells CASSLREEQPQHF. In DNA form, the CDR3 reads TGTGCCAGCAGCCTTAGGGAGGAGCAGCCCCAGCATTTT.

J is TRBJ2-7 and V is TRBV3-1 (or the pseudogene TRBV3-2); a weak D match, TRBD1 (5 bases). The CDR3 totals 13 residues. Germline-derived CDR1 and CDR2 are LGHDT and YNNKEL (reference sequence). The ends were cut back, 8 bases at V and 4 bases at J, with 15 bases in the middle. The CDR3 DNA is TGTGCCAGCGCCAGTTTAGCAGGGTACGAGCAGTACTTC. Its translation is CASASLAGYEQYF.

V is TRBV11-2 and J is TRBJ1-2, with 9 bases fitting TRBD1. With 2 bases clipped from V and 6 bases from J, the junction kept 7 bases outside the gene matches. Germline CDR1 SGHAT, CDR2 FQNNGV. The CDR3 extends over 15 amino acids. CDR3 sequence (DNA): TGTGCCAGCAGCTTATGGCCGGGACAGGGTCATGGCTACACCTTC. Protein: CASSLWPGQGHGYTF.

This sequence joins TRBV6-4 and TRBJ1-1; possible D gene TRBD1, 5 bases. Trimming took off 2 bases at V and 10 bases at J, with 8 bases between the two ends. Per germline, CDR1 MRHNA and CDR2 SNTAGT. The CDR3 consists of 11 residues. The CDR3 reads CASSDRGSAFF. In nucleotides, the CDR3 is TGTGCCAGCAGTGACAGGGGTTCAGCTTTCTTT.

In this sample, this clone turned up once. CDR3 sequence (DNA): TGTGCCAGCAGCCAAGATGGCTATCAGCCCCAGCATTTT. Amino acid sequence: CASSQDGYQPQHF. The chain recombines TRBV14 with TRBJ1-5; D gene unclear. V was trimmed by 0 bases and J by 5 bases, leaving 5 bases between them. Per germline, CDR1 SGHDN and CDR2 FVKESK. The CDR3 sequence is 13 residues long. Full variable domain (rest looked up from reference TRBV14 and TRBJ1-5): EAGVTQFPSHSVIEKGQTVTLRCDPISGHDNLYWYRRVMGKEIKFLLHFVKESKQDESGMPNNRFLAERTGGTYSTLKVQPAELEDSGVYFCASSQDGYQPQHFGDGTRLSIL.

This chain connects TRBV21-1 to TRBJ2-1; the listed D gene, TRBD1, was not tested against the DNA. TRBV21-1 is an annotated pseudogene. The CDR3 runs to 19 residues. The CDR3 nucleotides read TGTGCCAGCAGCACCCCGGGACAGGGACTGCGGGACTCCTACAATGAGCAGTTCTTC. As protein: CASSTPGQGLRDSYNEQFF.

The chain couples TRBV24-1 to TRBJ2-5; 11 bases agree with TRBD2. There are 15 residues in the CDR3. Unmatched junction bases numbered 6, after V lost 7 bases and J lost 3 bases. Germline-derived CDR1 and CDR2 are KGHDR and SFDVKD. DNA for the CDR3: TGTGCCACCAGCGAACCTAGCGGGAGGAAAGAGACCCAGTACTTC. As protein: CATSEPSGRKETQYF.

The chain employs TRBV29-1 and TRBJ2-7; 7 bases align to TRBD1. The CDR3 spans 11 residues. V dropped 6 bases and J dropped 3; count of bases not matched to a gene: 2. CDR1 is SQVTM and CDR2 is ANQGSEA in the germline V gene. CDR3 protein: CSVGDSYEQYF. As DNA, the CDR3 is TGCAGCGTCGGGGACAGCTACGAGCAGTACTTC.

The chain carries TRBV6-5 and TRBJ1-5; 7 bases line up with TRBD1. The CDR3 consists of 15 residues. After removal of 6 bases from V and 1 base from J, the junction contained 6 bases not matched to a gene. Germline loops: CDR1 MNHEY, CDR2 SVGAGI. The CDR3 nucleotides are TGTGCCAGCAGATCGACAGGGTCGAGCAATCAGCCCCAGCATTTT. Translating it yields CASRSTGSSNQPQHF.